The next 24 T cell receptor beta chains were all read from a single sample in a study of regulatory dendritic cells for organ transplantation. The antigens of these receptors remain unknown. Libraries were prepared by immunoSEQ multiplex PCR; TCRdb keeps only in-frame clonotypes and omits some of them. The sample lists 20,000 to 25,000 clones, 70% to 90% occurring once. Allogeneic regulatory or mature dendritic cells were co-cultured for under six days with CFSE-labeled sorted T cells at 1:10. The sample taken for sequencing was naive CD4+ T cells from blood cultured with regulatory dendritic cells. Subset here: CD45RA+ naive T cells. The receptor set was obtained from a human donor in good health.

The chain combines TRBV7-2 with TRBJ2-1, with TRBD2 identical over 10 bases. The CDR3 covers 15 residues. J gave up 4 bases and V 5 bases, and 5 bases lay outside the gene matches. Germline-derived CDR1 and CDR2 are SGHTA and FQGNSA. CDR3 loop: CASSRSGGVYNEQFF. For the CDR3, the DNA is TGTGCCAGCAGCAGGAGCGGGGGGGTGTACAATGAGCAGTTCTTC.

The V and J genes are TRBV19 and TRBJ2-5, with D maybe TRBD2 (6 bases). Germline CDR1 is LNHDA and CDR2 is SQIVND (reference sequence). V was shortened by 0 bases and J by 5 bases, with 16 bases between the two germline ends. The CDR3 spans 16 residues. In DNA form, the CDR3 reads TGTGCCAGTAGTATAGATTTCTCGGGAGTCCGGGAGACCCAGTACTTC. Its protein product is CASSIDFSGVRETQYF. The full variable domain, rest sourced from reference TRBV19 and TRBJ2-5, is DGGITQSPKYLFRKEGQNVTLSCEQNLNHDAMYWYRQDPGQGLRLIYYSQIVNDFQKGDIAEGYSVSREKKESFPLTVTSAQKNPTAFYLCASSIDFSGVRETQYFGPGTRLLVL.

This chain joins TRBV5-4 and TRBJ2-5; D might be TRBD2 (5 bases). Trimming removed 4 bases from V and 5 bases from J, with 18 bases in between. Per germline, CDR1 SGHNT and CDR2 YYREEE (reference sequence). This CDR3 spans 15 amino acids. The CDR3 reads CASSAGIMARETQYF. In DNA, the CDR3 is TGTGCCAGCAGCGCCGGGATTATGGCTAGGGAGACCCAGTACTTC.

The rearrangement links TRBV29-1 to TRBJ1-2; D ambiguous. CDR1 SQVTM and CDR2 ANQGSEA come from the germline V gene. V lost 4 bases, J lost 8 bases, and 11 bases lay in between. CDR3 length: 11 amino acids. In nucleotides, the CDR3 is TGCAGCGTTGGGACCTTGCGCGGCTACACCTTC. Translating gives CSVGTLRGYTF.

The V and J genes are TRBV6-6 and TRBJ1-5; tentative D call: TRBD1 (6 bases). Germline V gene data show CDR1 as MNHNY and CDR2 as SVGAGI (reference sequence). Trimming removed 5 bases from V and 7 bases from J, with 12 bases in between. The CDR3 has 13 amino acids. This CDR3 is CASSHRERQPQHF. CDR3 sequence (DNA): TGTGCCAGCAGTCACAGGGAACGGCAGCCCCAGCATTTT.

The genes are TRBV7-9 and TRBJ2-1; D remains unclear. Germline CDR1 SEHNR, CDR2 FQNEAQ (reference sequence). The CDR3 spans 12 residues. V lost 1 base and J lost 15, with 13 bases in between. CDR3 sequence (DNA): TGTGCCAGCAGCTTAGAAGGTCCGTATCCGTTCTTC. Protein sequence: CASSLEGPYPFF.

This chain links TRBV11-2 with TRBJ1-1; possible D gene TRBD1, 5 bases. Trimming took 8 bases from V and 5 from J, leaving 18 bases between them. The CDR3 runs 14 residues. CDR1 is SGHAT and CDR2 is FQNNGV in the germline V gene. The CDR3 region is CASAYRAGTTEAFF. Written as DNA, the CDR3 is TGTGCCAGCGCGTACCGCGCAGGGACTACTGAAGCTTTCTTT.

This chain uses TRBV19 with TRBJ1-5; D perhaps matches TRBD1 (5 bases). Trimming shortened V by 5 bases and J by 4 bases, and 9 bases separated the two germline ends. CDR1 is LNHDA, CDR2 SQIVND, per germline (reference sequence). CDR3 length equals 13 residues. In nucleotides, the CDR3 is TGTGCCAGTAGTGAAGACAGAAATCAGCCCCAGCATTTT. Encoded protein: CASSEDRNQPQHF.

The chain uses TRBV6-1 and TRBJ1-4; no clear D gene. CDR3 size: 13 residues. From germline, CDR1 is MNHNS and CDR2 SASEGT. V dropped 8 bases and J dropped 2 bases, with 9 bases sitting between them. The CDR3 DNA is TGTGCCAGCGAAGCCCAGACTAATGAAAAACTGTTTTTT. This codes for CASEAQTNEKLFF.

The chain joins TRBV28 to TRBJ1-2, with a possible D match to TRBD1 (5 bases). The V end lost 4 bases, the J end lost 7 bases, and 13 bases lay between the germline ends. This CDR3 contains 13 residues. In germline, CDR1 is MDHEN, CDR2 SYDVKM. The CDR3 nucleotides read TGTGCCAGCAGTTACAAGGGACGAAGTGGCTACACCTTC. Protein product: CASSYKGRSGYTF.

This chain uses TRBV2 with TRBJ1-5; D gene ambiguous. This CDR3 comprises 14 residues. CDR1 is SNHLY, CDR2 FYNNEI, per germline. The germline V and J ends were trimmed by 6 bases and 5 bases, with 14 bases remaining between them. This CDR3 reads CASSSSHADQPQHF. The DNA for the CDR3 is TGTGCCAGCAGCTCCAGTCACGCCGATCAGCCCCAGCATTTT.

This clone is a singleton in its sample. DNA for the CDR3: TGTGCCAGCAGCTTCTCGGGGCTTGGCTACACCTTC. Translated: CASSFSGLGYTF. The V and J genes are TRBV5-4 and TRBJ1-2; perhaps TRBD1 as D (5 bases). V dropped 2 bases and J dropped 7 bases, with 9 bases sitting between them. The V gene's germline CDR1 is SGHNT and CDR2 YYREEE (reference sequence). This CDR3 is 12 amino acids long.

The chain links TRBV5-1 to TRBJ1-2; TRBD1 agrees at 9 bases. CDR1 and CDR2 from the germline V gene are SGHRS and YFSETQ. CDR3 length equals 14 residues. The V segment lost 3 bases and the J segment 6 bases; nucleotides outside the gene matches: 6. This chain's CDR3 is CASSWGQGADGYTF. The CDR3 region has the DNA TGCGCCAGCAGCTGGGGACAGGGCGCCGATGGCTACACCTTC.

This chain connects TRBV6-5 to TRBJ1-1; D gene ambiguous. V gave up 0 bases and J gave up 4 bases, with 12 bases separating them. The germline gives CDR1 MNHEY, CDR2 SVGAGI. The CDR3 length is 15 residues. The CDR3 DNA reads TGTGCCAGCAGTTACTCGAGATCCCAGAGCACTGAAGCTTTCTTT. Its translation: CASSYSRSQSTEAFF.

The rearrangement links TRBV19 to TRBJ2-7, with 7 bases lining up with TRBD2. The trim removed 5 bases at V and 2 bases at J, leaving 3 bases unmatched. Germline V CDR1 and CDR2: LNHDA, SQIVND (reference sequence). The CDR3 totals 13 residues. For the CDR3, the DNA is TGTGCCAGTAGTCGGGGGGATACCTACGAGCAGTACTTC. Translated, it gives CASSRGDTYEQYF.

The gene calls are TRBV15 and TRBJ2-5; the D gene is possibly TRBD2 (6 bases). With 1 base removed from V and 5 bases from J, the gap between germline ends came to 11 bases. Germline CDR1 and CDR2: LNHNV and YYDKDF (reference sequence). The CDR3 consists of 14 residues. In DNA form, the CDR3 reads TGTGCCACCAGCAGAGGGCGCGGGGTGGAGACCCAGTACTTC. It translates to CATSRGRGVETQYF.

The chain couples TRBV7-2 to TRBJ2-3; D unclear. Trimming stripped 3 bases from V and 1 base from J, with 8 bases between. The CDR3 has 14 amino acids. Looked up from germline, CDR1 is SGHTA and CDR2 is FQGNSA. The CDR3 DNA follows: TGTGCCAGCAGCTTCGGGTACGGCACAGATACGCAGTATTTT. It specifies CASSFGYGTDTQYF.

The chain couples TRBV4-2 to TRBJ2-5; 9 nucleotides agree with TRBD2. The CDR3 spans 16 residues. V was clipped by 1 base and J by 5 bases; unmatched bases: 8. CDR1 and CDR2 (germline): LGHNA, YNFKEQ. As DNA, the CDR3 is TGTGCCAGCAGCCAAGTAGTAATAGCGGGGGTTGAGACCCAGTACTTC. Its translation: CASSQVVIAGVETQYF.

This rearrangement joins TRBV27 to TRBJ2-7; the match to TRBD2 covers 10 bases. Germline V gives CDR1 MNHEY, CDR2 SMNVEV (reference sequence). This CDR3 has 17 amino acids. J gave up 1 base and V 7 bases, and 13 bases lay outside the gene matches. The CDR3 DNA sequence: TGTGCCAGCAAAGGATCACTAGCGGGAAGGAGTTCCTACGAGCAGTACTTC. It yields the protein CASKGSLAGRSSYEQYF.

The table lists this clone with a few counts. V usage is TRBV2 and J usage is TRBJ1-1, with D uncertain. The V end was cut by 2 bases, the J end by 7 bases, with 5 bases between. The CDR3 totals 11 residues. The germline CDR1 and CDR2 sequences are SNHLY and FYNNEI. CDR3 coding DNA: TGTGCCAGCAGTGAATGGATTGAAGCTTTCTTT. Protein: CASSEWIEAFF.

The chain couples TRBV19 to TRBJ1-1, with TRBD1 matching over 7 bases. Looked up from germline, CDR1 is LNHDA and CDR2 is SQIVND (reference sequence). The CDR3 covers 14 residues. V was pared by 4 bases and J by 5 bases, with 7 bases of the junction left unmatched. The CDR3 DNA reads TGTGCCAGTAGTAGCGACAGGGAGGCTACTGAAGCTTTCTTT. It specifies CASSSDREATEAFF.

This chain joins TRBV5-4 and TRBJ1-4; TRBD1 agrees at 9 bases. The CDR3 is made up of 15 amino acids. Germline values: CDR1 SGHNT, CDR2 YYREEE (reference sequence). With V trimmed by 4 bases and J by 5 bases, 6 bases remained unmatched. DNA for the CDR3: TGTGCCAGCAGCCTCCCGGGACAGGGAAATGAAAAACTGTTTTTT. Translating it yields CASSLPGQGNEKLFF.

The chain combines TRBV4-3 with TRBJ1-6; D is ambiguous. Germline V lookup: CDR1 LGHNA, CDR2 YSLEER. The CDR3 is 13 amino acids. V was shortened by 5 bases and J by 10 bases, with 12 bases between the two germline ends. This CDR3 is CASSSGNISPLHF. The CDR3 bases are TGCGCCAGCAGCTCGGGGAATATATCACCCCTCCACTTT.

The V and J genes are TRBV7-2 and TRBJ2-7, with D unresolved. This CDR3 region has 14 residues. Germline V gene lookup returns CDR1 SGHTA and CDR2 FQGNSA. V lost 3 bases to trimming and J lost 0 bases, with 9 bases between them. The CDR3 nucleotides are TGTGCCAGCAGCTTGCAAGGATACTCCTACGAGCAGTACTTC. Translated, it gives CASSLQGYSYEQYF.